The clone carrying this T cell receptor beta chain has just a few counts. With random hexamers, 0.5 to 1 ug RNA was reverse transcribed. From the immunoSEQ multiplex PCR reads, TCRdb called clonotypes with MiXCR, one entry per CDR3 protein. The data show 150,000 to 200,000 distinct CDR3 sequences, roughly nine tenths seen once. TCR beta sequencing was performed on blood CD8+ and CD4+ T cells. This entry is derived from a study of CD8 T cells in Susac syndrome. V was shortened by 4 bases and J by 2 bases, with 5 bases between the two germline ends. Germline loops: CDR1 SEHNR, CDR2 FQNEAQ (reference sequence). The CDR3 length is 12 residues.

The sequence was collected from a human donor with Susac syndrome. The source material was CD4+ T cells from PBMCs. The chain couples TRBV7-9 to TRBJ1-1; D remains unclear. CDR3 bases: TGTGCCAGCAGCTGGGATAACACTGAAGCTTTCTTT. Translated: CASSWDNTEAFF.